This T cell receptor (beta chain) was captured in a study of blood T cell repertoires in COVID-19 (dated by TCRdb to the early 2020s). Context from the whole study: Samples covering the acute and convalescent phases of COVID-19 were provided by collaborators in the United States, Italy and Spain. The samples were drawn from two sources: the first 160 participants of the ongoing ImmuneRACE study, and 1,254 subjects contributed by 6 global collaborators. A de-identified subject ID, COVID-19 status, age in years and sex were almost always included in the sample metadata. The dataset comprised deeply sampled blood TCRbeta repertoires from subjects exposed to, actively infected with, or recovered from COVID-19. Where HLA class I and class II types were available, the types were taken from metadata supplied by the sample provider, not from assay-based typing. The repertoires were released in a freely available public database meant as a resource for research on the immune response to SARS-CoV-2. The prospective study material was composed of cDNA or gDNA derived from T cells, B-cell-depleted T cells, or PBMCs.

This clone has just a few counts. Its antigen remains unidentified. No base quality values were provided; no much bigger clone lies one nucleotide off. CDR1 and CDR2, per the germline V gene (reference sequence), are MNHEY and SMNVEV. From the cysteine up to the phenylalanine, the CDR3 has a length of 16 residues. The entry retains the CDR3 DNA only, 48 bases that are in frame from base 1. For this chain, trimming is 3 bases at the V end and 4 bases at the J end, and the number of junction bases without a gene match is 11. General conclusions and limits of the study: The quantity of clinical and demographic metadata differed by source and by participant and was supplied without curation.

Whole blood was collected in K2EDTA tubes by collaborating institutions according to the institutions' own protocols. Collaborator samples were shipped for TCRbeta analysis as frozen whole blood, isolated PBMCs, or DNA extracted from either sample type. TCRbeta CDR3 regions were amplified from genomic DNA using the immunoSEQ Assay, a bias-controlled multiplex PCR. Concerning the study's data processing: The number of nucleated cells in each sample was estimated from the amplification of reference gene primers within the assay. Sequence reads were collapsed and filtered to measure the absolute abundance of every unique TCRbeta CDR3 rearrangement. For each sample, productive Simpson clonality was calculated by taking the square root of Simpson's diversity index across productive rearrangements. TCRdb re-hosts the immuneACCESS table, in-frame sequences only. Its copies lack some clones; in the studies checked, an unresolved V gene accounts for under half of them, and the cause for the rest is not known. V, J and clone size are taken as reported in that table, and D and trimming were inferred from the DNA itself. For this sample there are over 130,000 clones; approximately 86% appear just once. In total, the top ten clones hold under 3.5% of the sample.

Sequenced: peripheral blood. The receptor chain draws on TRBV27 and TRBJ2-7; 8 bases in the middle match TRBD1. The source of this sequence is a man aged 65 to 85 with acute or convalescent COVID-19. The nucleotide sequence is TGTGCCAGCAGTTTGAAGGGGGCAGGGGGCAATTACGAGCAGTACTTC. It translates to CASSLKGAGGNYEQYF.